Here is one T cell receptor beta chain with its context. Its target is unknown. TCRdb ran MiXCR on the reads and lists one entry per CDR3 protein. The sample contains 450,000 to 550,000 distinct CDR3 sequences, about 39% of which appear only once. Per germline, CDR1 DFQATT and CDR2 SNEGSKA (reference sequence). The CDR3 consists of 15 residues. The V gene lost 5 bases and the J gene lost 5 bases, with 19 bases spanning the gap. These data are taken from a study of T cell repertoires in cytomegalovirus infection. Whole-study context: Recently identified HLA-C-restricted CMV epitopes were used, and well-studied HLA-B-restricted CMV epitopes were used as well. It can be stated that public TCR beta signatures indicated CMV infection as well as a matching HLA type.

Study results and limitations: Dominant in the ex vivo response were TCR beta clonotypes restricted by HLA-C and specific for CMV. CMV carriers with the relevant HLA were identified by cumulative public TCR beta family frequency.

The rearrangement joins TRBV20-1 to TRBJ1-5; TRBD1 is a possible D gene (5 bases). The sample in question was cultured PBMCs, obtained from culture after CMV antigen stimulation. This receptor was taken from a human donor in good health (CMV status not recorded). Some clones in this sample may be carry-over from other donors' samples. CDR3 bases: TGCAGTGCTTCAACTTCCGGGGCGTTCGATCAGCCCCAGCATTTT. Protein sequence: CSASTSGAFDQPQHF.